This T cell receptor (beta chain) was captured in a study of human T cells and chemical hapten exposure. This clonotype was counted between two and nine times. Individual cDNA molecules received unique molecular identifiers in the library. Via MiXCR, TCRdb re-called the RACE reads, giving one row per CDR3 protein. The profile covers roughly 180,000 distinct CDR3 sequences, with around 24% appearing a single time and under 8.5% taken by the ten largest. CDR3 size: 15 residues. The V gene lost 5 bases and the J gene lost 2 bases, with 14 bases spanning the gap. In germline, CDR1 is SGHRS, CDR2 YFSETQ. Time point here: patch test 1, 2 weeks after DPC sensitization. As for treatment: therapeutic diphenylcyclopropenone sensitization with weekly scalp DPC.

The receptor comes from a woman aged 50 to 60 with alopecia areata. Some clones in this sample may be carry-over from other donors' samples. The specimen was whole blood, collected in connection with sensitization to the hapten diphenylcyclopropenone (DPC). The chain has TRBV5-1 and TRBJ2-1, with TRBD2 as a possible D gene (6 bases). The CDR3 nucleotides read TGCGCCAGCAGATTAGCGGATAATCCCTACAATGAGCAGTTCTTC. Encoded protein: CASRLADNPYNEQFF.